Shown below are 13 T cell receptor beta chains from a single sample sequenced in a study of blood T cell repertoires in COVID-19. The repertoire was sequenced with immunoSEQ multiplex PCR; TCRdb's copy has only in-frame clones and lacks some. Of 85,000 to 120,000 clones in the sample, 70% to 80% were seen once. Sequencing was done on a sample of peripheral blood. Source of these receptors: a human donor with acute or convalescent COVID-19. The donor label of this sample is uncertain.

This sequence joins TRBV5-3 and TRBJ1-2, with 8 bases identical to TRBD1. TRBV5-3 is marked as an open reading frame, function uncertain. There are 14 residues in the CDR3. Trimming at V came to 3 bases and at J to 4 bases, leaving 5 bases not matched to a gene. In DNA, the CDR3 is TGTGCCAGAAGCTGTCCGGGACAGGTCTATGGCTACACCTTC. Encoded protein: CARSCPGQVYGYTF.

The chain employs TRBV7-9 and TRBJ1-2; D perhaps matches TRBD1 (5 bases). With 5 bases removed from V and 7 bases from J, the gap between germline ends came to 20 bases. The CDR3 covers 15 residues. Germline CDR1 reads SEHNR; CDR2 reads FQNEAQ (reference sequence). CDR3: CASSNTGGLGSGYTF. CDR3 DNA: TGTGCCAGCAGCAATACAGGTGGACTAGGGAGTGGCTACACCTTC.

The V gene is TRBV10-2, the J gene TRBJ2-5; TRBD1 agrees at 8 bases. The trim removed 1 base at V and 5 bases at J, leaving 3 bases unmatched. The V gene's germline CDR1 is WSHSY and CDR2 SAAADI. CDR3 size: 14 residues. CDR3 nucleotides: TGCGCCAGCAGTGAGTACAGGGGGTCCGAGACCCAGTACTTC. Translation: CASSEYRGSETQYF.

The chain is built from TRBV25-1 and TRBJ2-2; no firm D call. The CDR3 totals 13 residues. V lost 1 base, J lost 5 bases, and 5 bases lay in between. Germline loops: CDR1 MGHDK, CDR2 SYGVNS. Here the CDR3 reads CASSECLTGELFF. The CDR3 nucleotides read TGTGCCAGCAGTGAATGTCTGACCGGGGAGCTGTTTTTT.

Here the CDR3 DNA reads TGTGCCAGCACCTCAGGCCTGAACACTGAAGCTTTCTTT. It yields the protein CASTSGLNTEAFF. The chain couples TRBV3-1 (or the pseudogene TRBV3-2) to TRBJ1-1, with D hard to call. V was clipped by 7 bases and J by 0 bases, with 9 bases between them. This CDR3 contains 13 residues. Germline V gives CDR1 LGHDT, CDR2 YNNKEL (reference sequence).

This clone was counted between two and nine times. The genes are TRBV5-1 and TRBJ1-5, with D uncertain. Germline values: CDR1 SGHRS, CDR2 YFSETQ. The CDR3 is 14 amino acids. Trimming removed 0 bases from V and 7 bases from J, with 11 bases in between. Here the CDR3 DNA reads TGCGCCAGCAGCTTGGCCGGAGGGAACCAGCCCCAGCATTTT. It translates to CASSLAGGNQPQHF. Full variable domain (rest looked up from reference TRBV5-1 and TRBJ1-5): KAGVTQTPRYLIKTRGQQVTLSCSPISGHRSVSWYQQTPGQGLQFLFEYFSETQRNKGNFPGRFSGRQFSNSRSEMNVSTLELGDSALYLCASSLAGGNQPQHFGDGTRLSIL.

As DNA, the CDR3 is TGTGCCAGCAGCTTCGGGACAGGGCGGGAAAAACTGTTTTTT. Residues: CASSFGTGREKLFF. This chain connects TRBV5-6 to TRBJ1-4; 9 bases match TRBD1. Germline V gene data show CDR1 as SGHDT and CDR2 as YYEEEE. With 2 bases clipped from V and 8 bases from J, the junction kept 4 bases outside the gene matches. There are 14 residues in the CDR3. Full variable domain (outside the CDR3, taken from reference TRBV5-6 and TRBJ1-4): DAGVTQSPTHLIKTRGQQVTLRCSPKSGHDTVSWYQQALGQGPQFIFQYYEEEERQRGNFPDRFSGHQFPNYSSELNVNALLLGDSALYLCASSFGTGREKLFFGSGTQLSVL.

V is TRBV6-5 and J is TRBJ2-1; weak D call: TRBD1 (6 bases). Between the trimmed V and J ends, which lost 8 bases and 6 bases, there was a span of 17 bases. Germline CDR1 reads MNHEY; CDR2 reads SVGAGI. The CDR3 length is 14 residues. For the CDR3, the DNA is TGTGCCAGCTACGGACAGAGGGCTCCCAATGAGCAGTTCTTC. Translated: CASYGQRAPNEQFF.

CDR3 amino acids: CASSVTPGQQYSNQPQHF. The CDR3 DNA is TGTGCCAGCAGCGTAACCCCGGGACAGCAATATAGCAATCAGCCCCAGCATTTT. The chain couples TRBV9 to TRBJ1-5; 7 nucleotides match TRBD1. There are 18 residues in the CDR3. Germline-derived CDR1 and CDR2 are SGDLS and YYNGEE. V was clipped by 1 base and J by 0 bases; unmatched bases: 10.

This clone was seen many times. The V and J genes are TRBV14 and TRBJ2-2; 8 positions match TRBD2. The CDR3 has 16 amino acids. Germline-derived CDR1 and CDR2 are SGHDN and FVKESK. J was trimmed by 6 bases and V by 4 bases; bases with no gene match: 10. This CDR3 reads CASSPPGLGVPGELFF. CDR3 nucleotide sequence: TGTGCCAGCAGCCCGCCGGGACTAGGGGTTCCCGGGGAGCTGTTTTTT.

V and J are TRBV7-2 and TRBJ1-2; D is ambiguous. From germline, CDR1 is SGHTA and CDR2 FQGNSA. V was trimmed by 4 bases and J by 0 bases, leaving 12 bases between them. The CDR3 has 15 amino acids. CDR3 protein: CASSSSTQANYGYTF. CDR3 nucleotide sequence: TGTGCCAGCAGCTCTTCGACGCAGGCTAACTATGGCTACACCTTC. Full variable domain (rest looked up from reference TRBV7-2 and TRBJ1-2): GAGVSQSPSNKVTEKGKDVELRCDPISGHTALYWYRQSLGQGLEFLIYFQGNSAPDKSGLPSDRFSAERTGGSVSTLTIQRTQQEDSAVYLCASSSSTQANYGYTFGSGTRLTVV.

The rearrangement uses TRBV4-1 and TRBJ2-5; possible D gene TRBD2, 6 bases. The CDR3 extends over 15 amino acids. In germline, CDR1 is MGHRA, CDR2 YSYEKL. V shed 3 bases and J shed 5 bases, with 16 bases lying between them. This CDR3 is CASSQASIGGETQYF. The CDR3, as DNA: TGCGCCAGCAGCCAGGCTTCGATTGGGGGGGAGACCCAGTACTTC.

J is TRBJ1-4 and V is TRBV5-6; D remains unclear. Trimming stripped 4 bases from V and 3 bases from J, with 7 bases between. CDR3 length equals 13 residues. Germline-derived CDR1 and CDR2 are SGHDT and YYEEEE. In nucleotides, the CDR3 is TGTGCCAGCAGCGTCGGGTCTAATGAAAAACTGTTTTTT. Translation gives CASSVGSNEKLFF.